Presented here are 9 T cell receptor beta chains from one specimen sequenced in a study of metastatic and nonmetastatic thyroid tumors. TCRdb re-called the PCR reads with MiXCR. The sample has some 8,400 clones, about 45% seen once; the top ten hold 30% to 40%. All patients were untreated before thyroid surgery. The specimen was tumor tissue. Every receptor here comes from a male donor with papillary thyroid cancer or a benign thyroid nodule (not recorded which). Some clones in this sample may be carry-over from other donors' samples.

This clone has at least ten counts. V usage is TRBV10-3 and J usage is TRBJ2-5, with D possibly being TRBD2 (6 bases). Germline V lookup: CDR1 ENHRY, CDR2 SYGVKD. The germline V and J ends were trimmed by 0 bases and 9 bases, with 11 bases remaining between them. The CDR3 has 13 amino acids. The CDR3 nucleotides read TGTGCCATCAGTGAGTCGCACGGGGAGGCCCAGTACTTC. It is translated as CAISESHGEAQYF.

V gene TRBV28 combines with J gene TRBJ2-5, with D uncertain. CDR3 length equals 18 residues. V was shortened by 7 bases and J by 4 bases, with 28 bases between the two germline ends. Germline-derived CDR1 and CDR2 are MDHEN and SYDVKM. CDR3 residues: CASTYLYGLDRSGETQYF. CDR3 bases: TGTGCCAGCACCTACTTGTACGGGCTGGACCGAAGTGGAGAGACCCAGTACTTC. Together with reference TRBV28 and TRBJ2-5, the CDR3 gives the full variable domain: DVKVTQSSRYLVKRTGEKVFLECVQDMDHENMFWYRQDPGLGLRLIYFSYDVKMKEKGDIPEGYSVSREKKERFSLILESASTNQTSMYLCASTYLYGLDRSGETQYFGPGTRLLVL.

This clone was seen just once. The gene calls are TRBV5-1 and TRBJ1-2; a possible D gene is TRBD1 (5 bases). V lost 4 bases and J 0 bases, leaving 13 bases between the germline ends. Germline V CDR1 and CDR2: SGHRS, YFSETQ. CDR3 length: 15 amino acids. The CDR3 here is CASSLPGGANYGYTF. DNA of the CDR3: TGCGCCAGCAGCCTACCTGGGGGAGCTAACTATGGCTACACCTTC.

This clone turned up a few times. The rearrangement uses TRBV6-1 and TRBJ1-1; 7 bases align to TRBD1. The CDR3 is 14 residues long. The germline V gene encodes CDR1 MNHNS and CDR2 SASEGT. Trimming at V came to 6 bases and at J to 3 bases, leaving 7 bases not matched to a gene. The CDR3 DNA follows: TGTGCCAGCAGAAGGACCCAGGGGGACACTGAAGCTTTCTTT. This gives the protein CASRRTQGDTEAFF.

By proportion, this clone is large. V and J are TRBV14 and TRBJ1-1; TRBD1 agrees at 12 bases. The V and J ends lost 5 bases and 3 bases, in that order; junction bases with no gene match: 7. The CDR3 totals 16 residues. Germline assignment: CDR1 SGHDN and CDR2 FVKESK. CDR3 DNA sequence: TGTGCCAGCAGCGCCCGGGACAGGGGGCTTTACACTGAAGCTTTCTTT. This translates into CASSARDRGLYTEAFF.

The chain combines TRBV20-1 with TRBJ1-2, with no clear D. V was clipped by 7 bases and J by 3 bases, with 15 bases between them. The CDR3 consists of 13 residues. Germline-derived CDR1 and CDR2 are DFQATT and SNEGSKA (reference sequence). CDR3 in DNA: TGCAGTGTTAACCCCTCGTCAGACTATGGCTACACCTTC. This sequence encodes CSVNPSSDYGYTF.

The CDR3 DNA reads as TGTGCCAGCAGCTCGCGGGGGGTATACTATGGCTACACCTTC. This encodes CASSSRGVYYGYTF. V usage is TRBV11-3 and J usage is TRBJ1-2; possibly TRBD1 for D (5 bases). Trimming cost V 4 bases and J 3 bases, with 12 bases left between them. CDR1 and CDR2 from the germline V gene are SGHNT and YENEEA. CDR3 length: 14 amino acids.

V gene TRBV5-1 combines with J gene TRBJ1-1; 12 nucleotides match TRBD1. CDR1 and CDR2 from the germline V gene are SGHRS and YFSETQ. With V trimmed by 4 bases and J by 3 bases, 7 bases remained unmatched. The CDR3 sequence is 16 residues long. CDR3 DNA: TGCGCCAGCAGCCCCCAGGGACAGGGGGCGGACACTGAAGCTTTCTTT. Its protein is CASSPQGQGADTEAFF.

The chain uses TRBV11-2 and TRBJ2-1, with D tentatively TRBD1 or TRBD2 (5 bases each). The CDR3 is 16 residues long. Germline V gene data show CDR1 as SGHAT and CDR2 as FQNNGV. Trimming cost V 5 bases and J 0 bases, with 14 bases left between them. CDR3 nucleotides: TGTGCCAGCAGCCGAAACGGGGCAAGCTCCTACAATGAGCAGTTCTTC. Its protein product is CASSRNGASSYNEQFF.